The present TCR beta chain was sequenced within a study of Graves' ophthalmopathy and Graves' hyperthyroidism. Study observations and caveats: Ophthalmopathy and stable hyperthyroidism were discriminated by a 13-signature model, with about 91% sensitivity and around 77% specificity.

Germline-derived CDR1 and CDR2 are SGHTA and FQGNSA. The CDR3 contains 14 residues. V lost 4 bases and J 2 bases, leaving 11 bases between the germline ends. Amplification of the TCR beta CDR3 regions used RNA transcripts (as template). First-round RT-PCR used HTBI primers; second-round multiplex PCR followed. TCRdb redid the calling of the multiplex PCR reads with MiXCR, one entry per CDR3 protein. The sample contains about 370,000 distinct CDR3 sequences, roughly 18% of which appear only once. This clonotype was counted ten times or more. What it binds is unknown. The source material was peripheral blood. This TCR was recovered from a woman younger than 30 with Graves' ophthalmopathy. The chain couples TRBV7-2 to TRBJ1-2; D ambiguous. The CDR3 sequence is CASSSPPDNYGYTF. The CDR3 coding sequence is TGTGCCAGCAGCTCTCCTCCGGACAACTATGGCTACACCTTC.